The clone carrying this T cell receptor beta chain is medium-sized within its sample. What it binds is unknown. Trimming stripped 3 bases from V and 7 bases from J, with 10 bases between. The CDR3 has 12 residues. CDR1 and CDR2 (germline): SGHVS, FNYEAQ. Unique molecular identifiers tagged the TCRbeta library. TCRdb re-called the PCR reads with MiXCR, one entry per CDR3 protein. The sample comprises about 20,000 distinct CDR3 sequences, around 13% of which are singletons, and 35% rests with the top ten. The data originate from a study of T-cell reconstitution after alpha-beta-depleted transplantation in children. Study findings and constraints: The authors attributed T-cell counts and diversity one year after transplant mostly to newly produced T cells. Several patients had high TCRbeta diversity at day 60; it came from surviving recipient T cells and thymic progenitors. The origin of alpha-beta T cells about two months after transplant was reportedly several hundred expanded graft clones.

V usage is TRBV7-6 and J usage is TRBJ2-7; D is unclear. This clonotype was sampled from a female patient between 2 and 15 years old who had a stem cell transplant for congenital amegakaryocytic thrombocytopenia, so the T cells may come from the graft donor. Material: PBMCs, mostly from graft donor cells, obtained 60 days after TCRalphabeta/CD19-depleted stem cell transplant. In DNA form, the CDR3 reads TGTGCCAGCAGCTTGGGCTCTTTTGAGCAGTACTTC. Protein sequence: CASSLGSFEQYF.